The T cell receptor beta chain described here comes from a study of blood T cell repertoires in COVID-19. The wider study: Material from acute and convalescent COVID-19 was sourced from the United States, Italy and Spain. T cells, B-cell-depleted T cells, or PBMCs supplied cDNA or gDNA.

Produced via immunoSEQ multiplex PCR; TCRdb's table is partial and in-frame only. The sample has roughly 170,000 clones, around 80% seen once. Researchers sorted participants into cohorts using their self-reported clinical history. Recovered Cohort 3 donors showed two negative PCRs, clearance, or symptom resolution. This sequence originates from a man aged 50 or older who had recovered from COVID-19. The material sequenced was PBMCs or T cells enriched from blood (not recorded which).

The CDR3 DNA reads as TGCGCCAGCAGGGATTCGGGTTCTGGCTACACCTTC. Translating gives CASRDSGSGYTF. The chain links TRBV5-1 to TRBJ1-2, with no clear D. From germline, CDR1 is SGHRS and CDR2 YFSETQ. The CDR3 length is 12 residues. The ends were cut back, 5 bases at V and 7 bases at J, with 12 bases in the middle.